The rows below give T cell receptor gamma chains drawn from one sample of a study of Vδ1+ human thymocytes. TCRdb used CATT to re-call clones from the multiplex PCR reads. The table lists over 5,500 gamma-chain clones, approximately 42% of them singletons. The sample was Vdelta1+ gamma-delta thymocytes from the thymus. These receptors were taken from a boy in the first two years of life who had congenital heart surgery. Each CDR3 is given with its conserved first and last residue. The order of the fields is J gene, V gene, clone size, CDR3 DNA, CDR3 protein. Rows may omit the clone size; those that give it use once, few, many or a size class.

J gene: TRGJ1/TRGJ2
V gene: TRGV4
clone size: few
CDR3 DNA: TGTGCCACCTGGGATGGTAAGAGTTATTATAAGAAACTCTTT
CDR3 protein: CATWDGKSYYKKLF

J gene: TRGJ1/TRGJ2
V gene: TRGV8
clone size: few
CDR3 DNA: TGTGCCACCTGGGATAATTATAAGAAACTCTTT
CDR3 protein: CATWDNYKKLF

J gene: TRGJ1/TRGJ2
V gene: TRGV4
clone size: few
CDR3 DNA: TGTGCCACCTGGGATGGTAAAAATTATTATAAGAAACTCTTT
CDR3 protein: CATWDGKNYYKKLF

J gene: TRGJ1/TRGJ2
V gene: TRGV5
clone size: few
CDR3 DNA: TGTGCCACCTGGGACACGCCACGTCTTGGAATTTTGGGGTATAAGAAACTCTTT
CDR3 protein: CATWDTPRLGILGYKKLF

J gene: TRGJ1/TRGJ2
V gene: TRGV5
clone size: .
CDR3 DNA: TGTGCCACCTGGGACAGAAATAAGAAACTCTTT
CDR3 protein: CATWDRNKKLF

J gene: TRGJ1/TRGJ2
V gene: TRGV2
clone size: few
CDR3 DNA: TGTGCCACCTGGGACGGCTTCACCAAACTCTTT
CDR3 protein: CATWDGFTKLF

J gene: TRGJ1/TRGJ2
V gene: TRGV5
clone size: .
CDR3 DNA: TGTGCCACCTGGGACAGGCCCCATTATAAGAAACTCTTT
CDR3 protein: CATWDRPHYKKLF

J gene: TRGJ1/TRGJ2
V gene: TRGV9
clone size: few
CDR3 DNA: TGTGCCTTGTGGACGAATTATTATAAGAAACTCTTT
CDR3 protein: CALWTNYYKKLF

J gene: TRGJP1
V gene: TRGV3
clone size: few
CDR3 DNA: TGTGCCACCTGGGACCCCGGATCCCCCACTGGTTGGTTCAAGATATTT
CDR3 protein: CATWDPGSPTGWFKIF

J gene: TRGJ1/TRGJ2
V gene: TRGV3
clone size: few
CDR3 DNA: TGTGCCACCTGGGACAGTTATTATAAGAAGCTCTTT
CDR3 protein: CATWDSYYKKLF

J gene: TRGJ1/TRGJ2
V gene: TRGV9
clone size: .
CDR3 DNA: TGTGCCTTGTGGGAGGAACCGAATTATTATAAGAAACTCTTT
CDR3 protein: CALWEEPNYYKKLF

J gene: TRGJ1/TRGJ2
V gene: TRGV4
clone size: .
CDR3 DNA: TGTGCCACCTGGGATCCAAACAAGGATTATAAGAAACTCTTT
CDR3 protein: CATWDPNKDYKKLF

J gene: TRGJ1/TRGJ2
V gene: TRGV5
clone size: few
CDR3 DNA: TGTGCCACCTGGGACAGGCGGAAACTCTTT
CDR3 protein: CATWDRRKLF

J gene: TRGJ1/TRGJ2
V gene: TRGV5
clone size: few
CDR3 DNA: TGTGCCACCTGGGACAGGTATCTAAAGAAACTCTTT
CDR3 protein: CATWDRYLKKLF

J gene: TRGJ1/TRGJ2
V gene: TRGV2
clone size: .
CDR3 DNA: TGTGCCACCGGGCGCTATTATAAGAAACTCTTT
CDR3 protein: CATGRYYKKLF

J gene: TRGJ1/TRGJ2
V gene: TRGV3
clone size: .
CDR3 DNA: TGTGCCACCTGGGACATCCCTTCGGTACATTATAAGAAACTCTTT
CDR3 protein: CATWDIPSVHYKKLF

J gene: TRGJ1/TRGJ2
V gene: TRGV9
clone size: few
CDR3 DNA: TGTGCCTTGTGGGAGGGATCTTCGAATTATTATAAGAAACTCTTT
CDR3 protein: CALWEGSSNYYKKLF

J gene: TRGJP2
V gene: TRGV5
clone size: few
CDR3 DNA: TGTGCCACCTGGGACAGGCACCGTAGTGATTGGATCAAGACGTTT
CDR3 protein: CATWDRHRSDWIKTF

J gene: TRGJ1/TRGJ2
V gene: TRGV2
clone size: .
CDR3 DNA: TGTGCCACCTGGGACGGGACGAATTATAAGAAACTCTTT
CDR3 protein: CATWDGTNYKKLF

J gene: TRGJ1/TRGJ2
V gene: TRGV4
clone size: few
CDR3 DNA: TGTGCCACCTGGACGAATTATTATAAGAAACTCTTT
CDR3 protein: CATWTNYYKKLF

J gene: TRGJ1/TRGJ2
V gene: TRGV9
clone size: .
CDR3 DNA: TGTGCCTTGTGGGAGAGACCTCCTTATTATAAGAAACTCTTT
CDR3 protein: CALWERPPYYKKLF

J gene: TRGJ1/TRGJ2
V gene: TRGV5
clone size: few
CDR3 DNA: TGTGCCACCTGGGACAGGCTGGATTATAAGAAACTCTTT
CDR3 protein: CATWDRLDYKKLF

J gene: TRGJ1/TRGJ2
V gene: TRGV5
clone size: few
CDR3 DNA: TGTGCCACCTGGGACAGACCCCAAGATAAGAAACTCTTT
CDR3 protein: CATWDRPQDKKLF

J gene: TRGJ1/TRGJ2
V gene: TRGV4
clone size: few
CDR3 DNA: TGTGCCACCTGGGATGGGCCTAAGAAACTCTTT
CDR3 protein: CATWDGPKKLF

J gene: TRGJ1/TRGJ2
V gene: TRGV4
clone size: .
CDR3 DNA: TGTGCCACCTGGGAGGTGGGGGGCTATAAGAAACTCTTT
CDR3 protein: CATWEVGGYKKLF

J gene: TRGJP2
V gene: TRGV8
clone size: few
CDR3 DNA: TGTGCCACCTGGGATAGGGGTGATTGGATCAAGACGTTT
CDR3 protein: CATWDRGDWIKTF

J gene: TRGJ1/TRGJ2
V gene: TRGV5
clone size: .
CDR3 DNA: TGTGCCACCTGGGAACGGTATAAGAAACTCTTT
CDR3 protein: CATWERYKKLF

J gene: TRGJ1/TRGJ2
V gene: TRGV3
clone size: .
CDR3 DNA: TGTGCCACCTGGGACAGGAGGAGTGGATATTATAAGAAACTCTTT
CDR3 protein: CATWDRRSGYYKKLF

J gene: TRGJ1/TRGJ2
V gene: TRGV9
clone size: few
CDR3 DNA: TGTGCCTGGTGGGGGTATTATAAGAAACTCTTT
CDR3 protein: CAWWGYYKKLF

J gene: TRGJ1/TRGJ2
V gene: TRGV9
clone size: few
CDR3 DNA: TGTGCCTTGTGGGAGGATTCGAATTATTATAAGAAACTCTTT
CDR3 protein: CALWEDSNYYKKLF

J gene: TRGJ1/TRGJ2
V gene: TRGV4
clone size: .
CDR3 DNA: TGTGCCACCTGGGGCTTGTATAAGAAACTCTTT
CDR3 protein: CATWGLYKKLF

J gene: TRGJ1/TRGJ2
V gene: TRGV3
clone size: .
CDR3 DNA: TGTGCCACCTGGGACTATAGATATTATAAGAAACTCTTT
CDR3 protein: CATWDYRYYKKLF

J gene: TRGJ1/TRGJ2
V gene: TRGV4
clone size: .
CDR3 DNA: TGTGCCACCCGGGATTCCCATTATAAGAAACTCTTT
CDR3 protein: CATRDSHYKKLF

J gene: TRGJ1/TRGJ2
V gene: TRGV5
clone size: few
CDR3 DNA: TGTGCCACCTGGGACAGGCCGGGGGTTTATTATAAGAAACTCTTT
CDR3 protein: CATWDRPGVYYKKLF

J gene: TRGJ1/TRGJ2
V gene: TRGV3
clone size: few
CDR3 DNA: TGTGCCACCTGGATCGACCATTATAAGAAACTCTTT
CDR3 protein: CATWIDHYKKLF

J gene: TRGJ1/TRGJ2
V gene: TRGV5
clone size: .
CDR3 DNA: TGTGCCACCTGGGACAGGCATGAGAAACTCTTT
CDR3 protein: CATWDRHEKLF

J gene: TRGJ1/TRGJ2
V gene: TRGV5
clone size: .
CDR3 DNA: TGTGCCACCTGGGACAGGCAAGGTTATAAGAAACTCTTT
CDR3 protein: CATWDRQGYKKLF

J gene: TRGJ1/TRGJ2
V gene: TRGV9
clone size: .
CDR3 DNA: TGTGCCTTGTGGGAGGCTGGGGGGTTTAATAAGAAACTCTTT
CDR3 protein: CALWEAGGFNKKLF

J gene: TRGJ1/TRGJ2
V gene: TRGV9
clone size: few
CDR3 DNA: TGTGCCTTGTGGGAGGCATGGCGACCCGAAAAGAAACTCTTT
CDR3 protein: CALWEAWRPEKKLF

J gene: TRGJ1/TRGJ2
V gene: TRGV9
clone size: .
CDR3 DNA: TGTGCCTTGTGGGAGAGGCAGAAGTATTATAAGAAACTCTTT
CDR3 protein: CALWERQKYYKKLF

J gene: TRGJ1/TRGJ2
V gene: TRGV4
clone size: .
CDR3 DNA: TGTGCCACCTGGGATGAGAATTATAAGAAACTCTTT
CDR3 protein: CATWDENYKKLF

J gene: TRGJ1/TRGJ2
V gene: TRGV3
clone size: .
CDR3 DNA: TGTGCCACCTGGGACACGCCGGGCTATTATAAGAAACTCTTT
CDR3 protein: CATWDTPGYYKKLF

J gene: TRGJ1/TRGJ2
V gene: TRGV3
clone size: few
CDR3 DNA: TGTGCCACCTGGGCCGGAAATAAGAAACTCTTT
CDR3 protein: CATWAGNKKLF

J gene: TRGJ1/TRGJ2
V gene: TRGV9
clone size: few
CDR3 DNA: TGTGCCTTGTGGGATAAGGATTATAAGAAACTCTTT
CDR3 protein: CALWDKDYKKLF

J gene: TRGJ1/TRGJ2
V gene: TRGV5
clone size: .
CDR3 DNA: TGTGCCACCTGGGACAGGCGTTCCCCCTTCTATTATAAGAAACTCTTT
CDR3 protein: CATWDRRSPFYYKKLF

J gene: TRGJ1/TRGJ2
V gene: TRGV9
clone size: .
CDR3 DNA: TGTGCCTTGTGGGTGGACCGGAAGAAACTCTTT
CDR3 protein: CALWVDRKKLF

J gene: TRGJ1/TRGJ2
V gene: TRGV9
clone size: .
CDR3 DNA: TGTGCCTTGTGGGAGGGGAGTGTAAAGAAACTCTTT
CDR3 protein: CALWEGSVKKLF

J gene: TRGJ1/TRGJ2
V gene: TRGV9
clone size: .
CDR3 DNA: TGTGCCTTGTGGGAGGGGCGGGGGTATTATAAGAAACTCTTT
CDR3 protein: CALWEGRGYYKKLF

J gene: TRGJ1/TRGJ2
V gene: TRGV9
clone size: .
CDR3 DNA: TGTGCCTTGTGGGAGGGTTCCCGTTATTATAAGAAACTCTTT
CDR3 protein: CALWEGSRYYKKLF

J gene: TRGJ1/TRGJ2
V gene: TRGV9
clone size: medium-sized
CDR3 DNA: TGTGCCTTGTGGGAGCCGAGGGTTCATAAGAAACTCTTT
CDR3 protein: CALWEPRVHKKLF

J gene: TRGJ1/TRGJ2
V gene: TRGV5
clone size: few
CDR3 DNA: TGTGCCACCTGGGCCGCTTATTATAAGAAACTCTTT
CDR3 protein: CATWAAYYKKLF

J gene: TRGJP
V gene: TRGV9
clone size: .
CDR3 DNA: TGTGCCTTGTGGGTTCAGGAGTTGGGCAAAAAAATCAAGGTATTT
CDR3 protein: CALWVQELGKKIKVF

J gene: TRGJ1/TRGJ2
V gene: TRGV8
clone size: few
CDR3 DNA: TGTGCCACCTGGGATAGGTATTATAAGAAACTCTTT
CDR3 protein: CATWDRYYKKLF

J gene: TRGJ1/TRGJ2
V gene: TRGV5
clone size: .
CDR3 DNA: TGTGCCACCTGGGACGGAGTTTATTATAAGAAACTCTTT
CDR3 protein: CATWDGVYYKKLF

J gene: TRGJ1/TRGJ2
V gene: TRGV4
clone size: few
CDR3 DNA: TGTGCCACCTGTGATGAACGTTATTATAAGAAACTCTTT
CDR3 protein: CATCDERYYKKLF

J gene: TRGJ1/TRGJ2
V gene: TRGV4
clone size: .
CDR3 DNA: TGTGCCACCTGGATGAATTATTATAAGAAACTCTTT
CDR3 protein: CATWMNYYKKLF

J gene: TRGJ1/TRGJ2
V gene: TRGV4
clone size: .
CDR3 DNA: TGTGCCACCTGGGATGAGGGTTATAAGAAACTCTTT
CDR3 protein: CATWDEGYKKLF